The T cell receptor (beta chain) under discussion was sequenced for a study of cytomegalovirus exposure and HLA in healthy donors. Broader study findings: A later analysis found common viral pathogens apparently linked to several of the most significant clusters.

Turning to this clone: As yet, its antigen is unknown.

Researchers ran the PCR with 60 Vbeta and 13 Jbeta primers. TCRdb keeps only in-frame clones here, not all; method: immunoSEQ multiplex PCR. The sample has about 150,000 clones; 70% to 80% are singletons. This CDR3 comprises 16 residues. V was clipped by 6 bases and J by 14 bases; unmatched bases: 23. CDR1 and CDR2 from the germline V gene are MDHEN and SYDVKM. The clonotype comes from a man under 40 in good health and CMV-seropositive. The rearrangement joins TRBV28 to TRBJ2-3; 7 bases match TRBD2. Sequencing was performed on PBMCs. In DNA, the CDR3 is TGTGCCAGCAGAAAAGGGCGGGAGATAGGTGTACATCTGTGGTATTTT. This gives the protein CASRKGREIGVHLWYF. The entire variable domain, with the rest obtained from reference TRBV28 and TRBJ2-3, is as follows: DVKVTQSSRYLVKRTGEKVFLECVQDMDHENMFWYRQDPGLGLRLIYFSYDVKMKEKGDIPEGYSVSREKKERFSLILESASTNQTSMYLCASRKGREIGVHLWYFGPGTRLTVL.